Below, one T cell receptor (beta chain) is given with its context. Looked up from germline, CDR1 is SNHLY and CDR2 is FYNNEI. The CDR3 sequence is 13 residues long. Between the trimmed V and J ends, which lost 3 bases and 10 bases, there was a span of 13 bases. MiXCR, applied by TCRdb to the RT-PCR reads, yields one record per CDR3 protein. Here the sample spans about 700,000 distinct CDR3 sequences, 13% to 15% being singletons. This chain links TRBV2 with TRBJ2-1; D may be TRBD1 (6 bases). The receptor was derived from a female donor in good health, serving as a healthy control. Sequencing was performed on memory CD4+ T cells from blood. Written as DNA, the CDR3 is TGTGCCAGCAGTGAGTTGACAGGCCGGGAGCAGTTCTTC. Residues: CASSELTGREQFF.